This record covers a single TCR beta chain. The antigen is unknown. The sample belongs to a study of T cell repertoires in cytomegalovirus infection. The overall study: Recently identified HLA-C-restricted CMV epitopes were used, and well-studied HLA-B-restricted CMV epitopes were used as well. CMV infection together with matching HLA type was indicated by public TCR beta signatures. Study findings and constraints: Public TCR beta family frequency separated CMV-and-HLA carriers, including in an independent cohort.

The V and J ends lost 6 bases and 1 base, in that order; junction bases with no gene match: 9. The CDR3 extends over 16 amino acids. The V gene's germline CDR1 is DFQATT and CDR2 SNEGSKA (reference sequence). MiXCR, applied by TCRdb to the reads, yields one record per CDR3 protein. The sample lists approximately 150,000 distinct CDR3 sequences, roughly 20% seen once, with about 25% in the top ten. Sequencing was performed on CD8+ T cells from cultured PBMCs, taken from culture after CMV antigen stimulation. This TCR derives from a human donor in good health (CMV status not recorded). Some clones in this sample may be carry-over from other donors' samples. V and J are TRBV20-1 and TRBJ2-1, with TRBD2 identical over 10 bases. The CDR3 here is CSAMSGGVGSYNEQFF. The CDR3 DNA follows: TGCAGTGCCATGAGCGGGGGGGTTGGATCCTACAATGAGCAGTTCTTC.